Included here is one T cell receptor beta chain sequence, with context. This specimen belongs to a study of control samples from healthy donors and cancer patients. Trimming removed 4 bases from V and 2 bases from J, with 9 bases in between. CDR3 length: 14 amino acids. Germline-derived CDR1 and CDR2 are KGHSH and LQKENI. Here immunoSEQ multiplex PCR was the method, and the copy in TCRdb shows in-frame clones only, minus some. This table holds 110,000 or so clones, just under 90% found once. Sequenced: blood. The origin of this receptor is a man aged 25 to 40 in good health. The chain recombines TRBV18 with TRBJ1-5; D is perhaps TRBD1 (5 bases). The CDR3 loop is CASSLDSGNQPQHF. The CDR3 DNA sequence: TGTGCCAGCTCACTCGACAGTGGCAATCAGCCCCAGCATTTT.